Following are 32 T cell receptor beta chains from one sample sequenced in a study of control samples from healthy donors and cancer patients. Sequencing was performed with immunoSEQ multiplex PCR; in TCRdb, only in-frame clones are kept and a portion is missing. There are about 120,000 clones in the sample; about 90% occur only once, and around 1.8% lies in the top ten. Sequences were obtained from blood. Receptors were obtained from a man younger than 35 in good health.

V and J are TRBV9 and TRBJ2-7; D is tentatively TRBD1 or TRBD2 (5 bases each). CDR1 and CDR2 (germline): SGDLS, YYNGEE. CDR3 length equals 15 residues. V lost 0 bases and J 1 base, leaving 11 bases between the germline ends. The CDR3, as DNA: TGTGCCAGCAGCGTAGGAGGGGTCCGGTCCTACGAGCAGTACTTC. Its translation: CASSVGGVRSYEQYF.

The V call is TRBV5-1, the J call TRBJ1-2, with D unresolved. Trimming removed 0 bases at V and 0 bases at J, with 18 bases between. Germline CDR1 SGHRS, CDR2 YFSETQ. This CDR3 is built from 18 residues. The CDR3: CASSLDSRDWKANYGYTF. CDR3 bases: TGCGCCAGCAGCTTGGATTCAAGGGATTGGAAAGCTAACTATGGCTACACCTTC. Together with reference TRBV5-1 and TRBJ1-2, the CDR3 gives the full variable domain: KAGVTQTPRYLIKTRGQQVTLSCSPISGHRSVSWYQQTPGQGLQFLFEYFSETQRNKGNFPGRFSGRQFSNSRSEMNVSTLELGDSALYLCASSLDSRDWKANYGYTFGSGTRLTVV.

The chain links TRBV27 to TRBJ1-2; maybe TRBD1 (5 bases). The CDR3 length is 14 residues. Germline V gene data show CDR1 as MNHEY and CDR2 as SMNVEV (reference sequence). V lost 4 bases and J lost 4, with 13 bases in between. CDR3 sequence (DNA): TGTGCCAGCAGTTCCCCAGGGCGGAGCTATGGCTACACCTTC. This gives the protein CASSSPGRSYGYTF.

This chain connects TRBV27 to TRBJ1-2; TRBD1 aligns across 9 bases. Germline trimming cut 0 bases from V and 8 bases from J; bases unmatched to any gene: 10. Germline V CDR1 and CDR2: MNHEY, SMNVEV (reference sequence). The CDR3 length is 16 residues. The CDR3: CASSLSSGQGGRGYTF. CDR3 sequence (DNA): TGTGCCAGCAGTTTATCGTCGGGACAGGGTGGAAGGGGCTACACCTTC.

The CDR3 loop reads CAISGIERAADTQYF. CDR3 in DNA: TGTGCCATCAGTGGGATCGAACGGGCAGCAGATACGCAGTATTTT. The V call is TRBV10-3, the J call TRBJ2-3; D remains ambiguous. Germline V CDR1 and CDR2: ENHRY, SYGVKD. The CDR3 is 15 residues long. V was pared by 4 bases and J by 4 bases, with 15 bases between.

The chain links TRBV10-2 to TRBJ2-7; 13 nucleotides line up with TRBD2. In germline, CDR1 is WSHSY, CDR2 SAAADI. With V trimmed by 6 bases and J by 5 bases, 22 bases remained unmatched. The CDR3 spans 20 residues. The CDR3 reads CASSVFGLTTSGRSIDEQYF. CDR3 nucleotide sequence: TGCGCCAGCAGCGTTTTCGGACTAACGACTAGCGGGAGGTCAATCGACGAGCAGTACTTC.

The chain couples TRBV9 to TRBJ2-3; 13 bases agree with TRBD2. The junction had 8 bases not matched to a gene; V was cut back by 4 bases and J by 0 bases. The CDR3 totals 18 residues. Germline assignment: CDR1 SGDLS and CDR2 YYNGEE. The CDR3 region has the DNA TGTGCCAGCAGCCTCGGGACTAGCGGGACCACTAGCACAGATACGCAGTATTTT. Translated: CASSLGTSGTTSTDTQYF.

This clone showed up just a few times. The gene calls are TRBV2 and TRBJ1-5; tentatively, D is TRBD1 (6 bases). The germline V gene has CDR1 SNHLY and CDR2 FYNNEI. The CDR3 is 15 residues long. Trimming removed 4 bases at V and 6 bases at J, with 16 bases between. The CDR3 reads CASSVAGALGQPQHF. The CDR3 DNA reads TGTGCCAGCAGTGTTGCAGGGGCTCTAGGTCAGCCCCAGCATTTT.

This chain joins TRBV27 and TRBJ2-5; D not certain. CDR3 length equals 13 residues. Germline V gene lookup returns CDR1 MNHEY and CDR2 SMNVEV (reference sequence). Trimming shortened V by 8 bases and J by 2 bases, and 12 bases separated the two germline ends. CDR3 bases: TGTGCCAGCCGCAGGCGGATACAAGAGACCCAGTACTTC. Translating gives CASRRRIQETQYF.

The chain carries TRBV6-1 and TRBJ2-1, with 10 bases that match TRBD2. J was trimmed by 3 bases and V by 3 bases; bases with no gene match: 5. This CDR3 has 16 residues. Germline V gene sequence: CDR1 MNHNS, CDR2 SASEGT. As DNA, the CDR3 is TGTGCCAGCAGTGACCAGATAGCGGGAGGCTACAATGAGCAGTTCTTC. Translation gives CASSDQIAGGYNEQFF.

The V and J genes are TRBV5-4 and TRBJ2-2; 7 bases match TRBD2. This CDR3 has 15 amino acids. Unmatched junction bases numbered 8, after V lost 2 bases and J lost 7 bases. The V gene's germline CDR1 is SGHNT and CDR2 YYREEE (reference sequence). The CDR3 here is CASSFWGRANGELFF. CDR3 DNA: TGTGCCAGCAGCTTTTGGGGGAGGGCCAACGGGGAGCTGTTTTTT.

The chain joins TRBV10-1 to TRBJ2-7, with D maybe TRBD2 (6 bases). The CDR3 contains 17 residues. Deletions cut 4 bases from V and 3 bases from J, with 22 bases between. Germline lookup yields CDR1 WNHNN and CDR2 SYGVQD (reference sequence). CDR3 region: CASSGGNVGSGYYEQYF. The CDR3, as DNA: TGCGCCAGCAGTGGGGGGAATGTTGGTAGCGGATACTACGAGCAGTACTTC.

A single count supports this clone. The genes are TRBV5-1 and TRBJ2-3, with TRBD1 matching 8 bases. Unmatched junction bases numbered 7, after V lost 4 bases and J lost 0 bases. Germline assignment: CDR1 SGHRS and CDR2 YFSETQ. The CDR3 totals 16 residues. CDR3 in amino acids: CASSRSGQGSTDTQYF. The CDR3 DNA sequence: TGCGCCAGCAGCAGGTCAGGACAGGGCAGCACAGATACGCAGTATTTT.

The CDR3 coding sequence is TGCGCCAGCAGCCCGGTGGTTACAAAGAATAACGAGCAGTACTTC. Translation: CASSPVVTKNNEQYF. J is TRBJ2-7 and V is TRBV5-1; the D is unclear. Trimming cost V 4 bases and J 5 bases, with 19 bases left between them. CDR1 is SGHRS, CDR2 YFSETQ, per germline. The CDR3 contains 15 residues.

The chain employs TRBV28 and TRBJ1-2, with 8 bases fitting TRBD1. Looked up from germline, CDR1 is MDHEN and CDR2 is SYDVKM. V shed 4 bases, J shed 4 bases, and the junction held 5 bases outside the gene matches. This CDR3 is 14 amino acids long. The CDR3 DNA follows: TGTGCCAGCAGTTACAGGGGGGCCGCCTATGGCTACACCTTC. This encodes CASSYRGAAYGYTF.

The chain has TRBV19 and TRBJ1-2; D might be TRBD1 (6 bases). The CDR3 loop spans 13 amino acids. V was clipped by 6 bases and J by 3 bases, with 11 bases between them. CDR1 is LNHDA, CDR2 SQIVND, per germline (reference sequence). In DNA, the CDR3 is TGTGCCAGTAGCCCACAGGGTTACTATGGCTACACCTTC. Translation gives CASSPQGYYGYTF. The whole variable domain, remainder taken from reference TRBV19 and TRBJ1-2, is DGGITQSPKYLFRKEGQNVTLSCEQNLNHDAMYWYRQDPGQGLRLIYYSQIVNDFQKGDIAEGYSVSREKKESFPLTVTSAQKNPTAFYLCASSPQGYYGYTFGSGTRLTVV.

The J gene is TRBJ2-7, the V gene TRBV19; tentative D call: TRBD2 (6 bases). This CDR3 region has 14 residues. The germline V gene encodes CDR1 LNHDA and CDR2 SQIVND (reference sequence). Trimming removed 5 bases from V and 3 bases from J, with 14 bases in between. CDR3: CASSLGSGLYEQYF. In nucleotides, the CDR3 is TGTGCCAGTAGTTTGGGTAGCGGCCTCTACGAGCAGTACTTC.

This clone was seen just once. CDR3 in amino acids: CASSFSGPKGVREQYF. CDR3 sequence (DNA): TGTGCCAGCAGTTTCAGCGGCCCTAAGGGAGTACGCGAGCAGTACTTC. This chain links TRBV27 with TRBJ2-7; tentatively, D is TRBD2 (5 bases). This CDR3 spans 16 amino acids. Trimming pared 3 bases from V and 6 bases from J, leaving 21 bases between. Per the germline V gene, CDR1 is MNHEY and CDR2 is SMNVEV (reference sequence).

The chain couples TRBV4-1 to TRBJ1-2; possibly TRBD1 for D (5 bases). V was shortened by 2 bases and J by 7 bases, with 23 bases between the two germline ends. CDR1 is MGHRA, CDR2 YSYEKL, per germline. This CDR3 comprises 17 residues. Written as DNA, the CDR3 is TGCGCCAGCAGCCAACTTACCGTCTCCCGTGGGGCAGGTGGCTACACCTTC. It specifies CASSQLTVSRGAGGYTF.

V is TRBV28 and J is TRBJ1-5, with D tentatively TRBD1 (6 bases). The CDR3 loop spans 15 amino acids. V gave up 6 bases and J gave up 1 base, with 13 bases separating them. The V gene's germline CDR1 is MDHEN and CDR2 SYDVKM. CDR3 region: CASREGGGSNQPQHF. Here the CDR3 DNA reads TGTGCCAGCAGGGAGGGAGGGGGAAGCAATCAGCCCCAGCATTTT.

This chain links TRBV4-3 with TRBJ2-2; perhaps TRBD2 as D (5 bases). In germline, CDR1 is LGHNA, CDR2 YSLEER. V was trimmed by 1 base and J by 7 bases, leaving 19 bases between them. The CDR3 contains 17 residues. The CDR3 sequence is CASSQGHYPGMGGELFF. The CDR3 DNA follows: TGCGCCAGCAGCCAAGGGCACTACCCCGGGATGGGCGGGGAGCTGTTTTTT.

The gene calls are TRBV30 and TRBJ2-2, with D tentatively TRBD2 (6 bases). This CDR3 has 17 amino acids. Germline CDR1 is GTSNPN and CDR2 is SVGIG (reference sequence). V gave up 0 bases and J gave up 4 bases, with 18 bases separating them. Here the CDR3 reads CAWSVLVGFGGTGELFF. The CDR3 DNA is TGTGCCTGGAGTGTACTTGTCGGATTCGGGGGCACCGGGGAGCTGTTTTTT.

The chain uses TRBV18 and TRBJ1-5; D ambiguous. Germline loops: CDR1 KGHSH, CDR2 LQKENI. V was clipped by 2 bases and J by 3 bases, with 5 bases between them. The CDR3 is made up of 13 amino acids. CDR3: CASSPGDNQPQHF. In nucleotides, the CDR3 is TGTGCCAGCTCACCAGGGGACAATCAGCCCCAGCATTTT.

The genes are TRBV28 and TRBJ2-4; D not resolved. The ends were cut back, 6 bases at V and 4 bases at J, with 16 bases in the middle. Germline V gene lookup returns CDR1 MDHEN and CDR2 SYDVKM. The CDR3 extends over 15 amino acids. The CDR3 is CASRSPGGSKNIQYF. The CDR3 nucleotides read TGTGCCAGCAGATCCCCGGGTGGCTCTAAAAACATTCAGTACTTC.

The chain combines TRBV20-1 with TRBJ2-3; D remains unclear. The CDR3 extends over 15 amino acids. V shed 3 bases and J shed 2 bases, with 15 bases lying between them. Germline V CDR1 and CDR2: DFQATT, SNEGSKA (reference sequence). The chain's CDR3 is CSASALERSTDTQYF. The CDR3 DNA reads as TGCAGTGCTAGTGCTTTGGAGAGATCCACAGATACGCAGTATTTT.

This clone has a handful of counts. The V and J genes are TRBV27 and TRBJ1-1; possible D gene TRBD1, 6 bases. Trimming shortened V by 6 bases and J by 4 bases, and 12 bases separated the two germline ends. This CDR3 has 13 residues. Germline V CDR1 and CDR2: MNHEY, SMNVEV (reference sequence). The CDR3 reads CASRKEGGTEAFF. The CDR3 DNA follows: TGTGCCAGCAGGAAAGAAGGGGGCACTGAAGCTTTCTTT.

This clone was observed once. The rearrangement links TRBV20-1 to TRBJ1-4, with D uncertain. Germline V gene data show CDR1 as DFQATT and CDR2 as SNEGSKA (reference sequence). Between the trimmed V and J ends, which lost 7 bases and 11 bases, there was a span of 11 bases. CDR3 length: 10 residues. CDR3 bases: TGCAGTGTCGAGGGAGGGAAACTGTTTTTT. Translated: CSVEGGKLFF.

The V gene is TRBV7-2, the J gene TRBJ2-3; D may be TRBD1 (6 bases). The CDR3 consists of 14 residues. Germline loops: CDR1 SGHTA, CDR2 FQGNSA. V was clipped by 5 bases and J by 3 bases, with 12 bases between them. DNA for the CDR3: TGTGCCAGCAGCAAGGACAGACGGACAGATACGCAGTATTTT. Translated: CASSKDRRTDTQYF.

The rearrangement uses TRBV19 and TRBJ2-1, with D unclear. Germline V gene sequence: CDR1 LNHDA, CDR2 SQIVND (reference sequence). V shed 3 bases and J shed 5 bases, with 14 bases lying between them. The CDR3 length is 15 residues. The CDR3 sequence: CASSIFAEPHNEQFF. Written as DNA, the CDR3 is TGTGCCAGTAGTATTTTCGCGGAGCCCCACAATGAGCAGTTCTTC. Full variable domain (remainder filled in from reference TRBV19 and TRBJ2-1): DGGITQSPKYLFRKEGQNVTLSCEQNLNHDAMYWYRQDPGQGLRLIYYSQIVNDFQKGDIAEGYSVSREKKESFPLTVTSAQKNPTAFYLCASSIFAEPHNEQFFGPGTRLTVL.

This clone was seen only a few times. The rearrangement links TRBV18 to TRBJ2-3; 7 nucleotides match TRBD1. Losses at the gene ends were 6 bases for V and 1 base for J; bases not matched to a gene: 7. CDR3 length: 15 residues. Germline V CDR1 and CDR2: KGHSH, LQKENI. The CDR3 region is CASSLGGQGTDTQYF. In nucleotides, the CDR3 is TGTGCCAGCTCGCTCGGAGGACAGGGCACAGATACGCAGTATTTT. Based on the CDR3 plus reference TRBV18 and TRBJ2-3, the full variable domain is NAGVMQNPRHLVRRRGQEARLRCSPMKGHSHVYWYRQLPEEGLKFMVYLQKENIIDESGMPKERFSAEFPKEGPSILRIQQVVRGDSAAYFCASSLGGQGTDTQYFGPGTRLTVL.

The chain combines TRBV29-1 with TRBJ2-2; 7 nucleotides align to TRBD1. V lost 1 base to trimming and J lost 5 bases; unmatched junction nucleotides: 4. From germline, CDR1 is SQVTM and CDR2 ANQGSEA. The CDR3 is made up of 14 amino acids. The CDR3 reads CSVEGTGRTGELFF. CDR3 DNA: TGCAGCGTTGAAGGGACAGGCAGGACCGGGGAGCTGTTTTTT.

The table lists this clone with a few counts. This chain connects TRBV9 to TRBJ1-2, with TRBD1 matching over 7 bases. This CDR3 region has 16 residues. Germline CDR1 reads SGDLS; CDR2 reads YYNGEE. The J segment lost 2 bases and the V segment lost 0 bases, leaving 7 bases of the junction unmatched. The DNA of the CDR3 is TGTGCCAGCAGCGTAGGGCTTGAGACAGGGAACTATGGCTACACCTTC. Translation gives CASSVGLETGNYGYTF.